The 8 T cell receptor beta chains below all came from one sample that was sequenced in a study of CD39 and CD103 CD8 tumor-infiltrating T cells. TCRdb's table, derived via immunoSEQ multiplex PCR, lists solely in-frame clones and lacks some. The sample lists about 7,400 clones; around 66% were seen once. Source material: CD8+ T cells sorted from blood. Subset described: total memory CD8 T cells (CD45RA-CCR7+/-) from blood or uninvolved lymph node. These receptor sequences come from a human donor with head and neck squamous cell carcinoma.

The rearrangement uses TRBV27 and TRBJ1-5, with a weak D call TRBD1 (5 bases). From germline, CDR1 is MNHEY and CDR2 SMNVEV (reference sequence). The CDR3 contains 15 residues. V lost 5 bases and J 5 bases, leaving 16 bases between the germline ends. CDR3 DNA sequence: TGTGCCAGCAGTCCTAATGGGGGGATTTATCAGCCCCAGCATTTT. Translating it yields CASSPNGGIYQPQHF.

This rearrangement joins TRBV7-9 to TRBJ1-4; a possible D gene is TRBD1 (6 bases). V lost 3 bases and J 8 bases, leaving 7 bases between the germline ends. Germline lookup yields CDR1 SEHNR and CDR2 FQNEAQ (reference sequence). CDR3 size: 12 residues. The CDR3 DNA reads TGTGCCAGCAGCTTGGGGGCCGAAAAACTGTTTTTT. Its protein product is CASSLGAEKLFF.

The V gene is TRBV7-9, the J gene TRBJ1-5; no clear D gene. Between the trimmed V and J ends, which lost 5 bases and 1 base, there was a span of 15 bases. Germline V gene sequence: CDR1 SEHNR, CDR2 FQNEAQ (reference sequence). The CDR3 consists of 16 residues. CDR3 protein: CASSPGPAGSNQPQHF. CDR3 sequence (DNA): TGTGCCAGCAGCCCAGGACCCGCCGGCAGCAATCAGCCCCAGCATTTT.

The V call is TRBV11-2, the J call TRBJ2-5; D tentatively fits TRBD1 or TRBD2 (6 bases each). The V and J ends lost 7 bases and 5 bases respectively, with 17 bases between them. The CDR3 totals 14 residues. Looked up from germline, CDR1 is SGHAT and CDR2 is FQNNGV. The CDR3 sequence: CASTPGASWETQYF. The CDR3 DNA is TGTGCCAGCACCCCGGGGGCGTCCTGGGAGACCCAGTACTTC.

The J gene is TRBJ1-1, the V gene TRBV28, with 7 bases matching TRBD1. V gave up 5 bases and J gave up 1 base; unmatched junction bases: 4. This CDR3 has 14 residues. Looked up from germline, CDR1 is MDHEN and CDR2 is SYDVKM. The CDR3 is CASSPQGPNTEAFF. The DNA of the CDR3 is TGTGCCAGCAGTCCACAGGGGCCGAACACTGAAGCTTTCTTT.

This rearrangement joins TRBV19 to TRBJ2-1; D is perhaps TRBD1 (5 bases). CDR1 and CDR2 (germline): LNHDA, SQIVND (reference sequence). V dropped 7 bases and J dropped 4 bases, with 17 bases sitting between them. There are 15 residues in the CDR3. CDR3 in amino acids: CASMGSGWGYNEQFF. The CDR3 bases are TGTGCCAGTATGGGCTCAGGGTGGGGTTACAATGAGCAGTTCTTC.

The gene calls are TRBV6-5 and TRBJ1-1; D unclear. Trimming stripped 4 bases from V and 2 bases from J, with 14 bases between. The germline CDR1 and CDR2 sequences are MNHEY and SVGAGI. The CDR3 covers 15 residues. CDR3 protein: CASSLSPGLNTEAFF. The CDR3 DNA follows: TGTGCCAGCAGTTTGTCACCAGGCCTAAACACTGAAGCTTTCTTT.

This clone was counted only a few times. The rearrangement links TRBV27 to TRBJ1-5, with D unclear. The CDR3 extends over 14 amino acids. The ends were cut back, 2 bases at V and 6 bases at J, with 11 bases in the middle. Germline assignment: CDR1 MNHEY and CDR2 SMNVEV (reference sequence). The CDR3 protein is CASSLAQFGQPQHF. In DNA, the CDR3 is TGTGCCAGCAGTTTAGCACAGTTTGGTCAGCCCCAGCATTTT.